Below are 10 T cell receptor beta chains sequenced from a single sample in a study of shared clonotypes between healthy human individuals. Generated by immunoSEQ multiplex PCR, the TCRdb table keeps only in-frame clones and is missing some. The table has 2,500,000 or so clones, around 94% seen once. Sample: naive CD4+ T cells sorted from blood. Subset denoted: CD45RA+ positively selected. The receptors were gathered from a man between 18 and 35 years old in good health.

The gene calls are TRBV5-1 and TRBJ1-1; 7 bases map to TRBD1. The germline gives CDR1 SGHRS, CDR2 YFSETQ. The trim removed 5 bases at V and 1 base at J, leaving 8 bases unmatched. This CDR3 has 15 amino acids. The CDR3 nucleotides are TGCGCCAGCAGAGGGACAGCGTACAAGAACACTGAAGCTTTCTTT. This codes for CASRGTAYKNTEAFF.

V gene TRBV6-5 combines with J gene TRBJ2-5; TRBD1 matches 9 bases. The CDR3 extends over 14 amino acids. Per the germline V gene, CDR1 is MNHEY and CDR2 is SVGAGI. After removal of 2 bases from V and 9 bases from J, the junction contained 7 bases not matched to a gene. The CDR3 nucleotides are TGTGCCAGCAGTTACAACAGGGGGCTGGGTGCCCAGTACTTC. It encodes CASSYNRGLGAQYF.

This chain joins TRBV25-1 and TRBJ2-3; 8 bases align to TRBD2. Per germline, CDR1 MGHDK and CDR2 SYGVNS. The CDR3 is 16 amino acids. With 1 base clipped from V and 1 base from J, the junction kept 4 bases outside the gene matches. The DNA of the CDR3 is TGTGCCAGCAGTGAATGGGTAGCGGGGCGCACAGATACGCAGTATTTT. Translating it yields CASSEWVAGRTDTQYF.

CDR3 in amino acids: CASSPRDRGHGYTF. In DNA form, the CDR3 reads TGCGCCAGCAGCCCCAGGGACAGGGGGCATGGCTACACCTTC. V usage is TRBV5-1 and J usage is TRBJ1-2; 12 bases are a match to TRBD1. V lost 4 bases, J lost 6 bases, and 4 bases stayed unmatched. The CDR3 covers 14 residues. Germline V CDR1 and CDR2: SGHRS, YFSETQ.

The chain carries TRBV10-1 and TRBJ2-2; possible D gene TRBD1, 5 bases. Germline V gene data show CDR1 as WNHNN and CDR2 as SYGVQD (reference sequence). Trimming took 5 bases from V and 5 from J, leaving 9 bases between them. The CDR3 spans 13 residues. For the CDR3, the DNA is TGCGCCAGCAGTCCGGACACGACCGGGGAGCTGTTTTTT. Amino acids: CASSPDTTGELFF.

Remarks on this clone: Other DNA sequences in this sample translate to the same CDR3. The V and J genes are TRBV20-1 and TRBJ2-3; 7 bases align to TRBD1. The V gene's germline CDR1 is DFQATT and CDR2 SNEGSKA (reference sequence). The ends lost 3 bases at V and 6 bases at J; junction bases unmatched: 0. The CDR3 sequence is 11 residues long. CDR3 DNA sequence: TGCAGTGCTAGGACAGGGGATACGCAGTATTTT. This translates into CSARTGDTQYF.

The rearrangement uses TRBV5-1 and TRBJ1-3; D ambiguous. Germline CDR1 SGHRS, CDR2 YFSETQ. V shed 0 bases and J shed 0 bases, with 13 bases lying between them. The CDR3 sequence is 17 residues long. In DNA, the CDR3 is TGCGCCAGCAGCTTGGGTCCCAGGTCCTTCTCTGGAAACACCATATATTTT. Translation: CASSLGPRSFSGNTIYF.

The rearrangement links TRBV23-1 to TRBJ2-7; possible D gene TRBD2, 6 bases. TRBV23-1 is identified as an open reading frame with a role that is uncertain. This CDR3 spans 15 amino acids. V lost 3 bases and J lost 6, with 18 bases in between. The CDR3 region is CASSQGEVAPSEQYF. Written as DNA, the CDR3 is TGCGCCAGCAGTCAGGGGGAGGTGGCGCCCTCCGAGCAGTACTTC.

This chain connects TRBV27 to TRBJ2-4, with D maybe TRBD2 (7 bases). The CDR3 sequence is 17 residues long. Trimming took off 6 bases at V and 2 bases at J, with 20 bases between the two ends. The germline V gene encodes CDR1 MNHEY and CDR2 SMNVEV (reference sequence). CDR3 in amino acids: CASSDLGGALSKNIQYF. CDR3 nucleotide sequence: TGTGCCAGCAGCGATTTAGGGGGGGCCCTATCCAAAAACATTCAGTACTTC.

Note on this clone: An end of the junction does not agree with germline; a read error may underlie this. The same CDR3 can be traced to other DNA sequences in this sample. CDR3 amino acids: CASGLAGADTQYF. The CDR3 DNA is TGTGCCAGTGGACTAGCGGGAGCAGATACGCAATATTTT. The V gene is TRBV2, the J gene TRBJ2-3; 13 bases match TRBD2. CDR1 is SNHLY, CDR2 FYNNEI, per germline. There are 13 residues in the CDR3.